The entry that follows covers one TCR beta chain sequence. CDR3 size: 16 residues. V lost 1 base and J 0 bases, leaving 10 bases between the germline ends. The V gene's germline CDR1 is GTSNPN and CDR2 SVGIG (reference sequence). This entry comes from a study of OX40 agonist ivuxolimab in advanced cancers. The protocol was immunoSEQ multiplex PCR, while the TCRdb copy is restricted to in-frame clones and leaves out a portion. This repertoire shows over 10,000 clones, nearly 85% found once; its top ten account for nearly 25%. This sequence was found in an adult with an advanced solid tumor such as melanoma, head and neck, liver or kidney cancer. The V and J genes are TRBV30 and TRBJ2-6, with D uncertain. The sequenced sample was CD4+ or CD8+ T cells sorted from blood, obtained in a trial of the OX40 agonist ivuxolimab. CDR3 loop: CAWSGQGYSGANVLTF. DNA of the CDR3: TGTGCCTGGAGTGGACAAGGGTACTCTGGGGCCAACGTCCTGACTTTC. Looking up the rest from reference TRBV30 and TRBJ2-6 gives the full variable domain: SQTIHQWPATLVQPVGSPLSLECTVEGTSNPNLYWYRQAAGRGLQLLFYSVGIGQISSEVPQNLSASRPQDRQFILSSKKLLLSDSGFYLCAWSGQGYSGANVLTFGAGSRLTVL.